The rows below give T cell receptor beta chains drawn from one sample of a study of blood T cell repertoires in COVID-19. Produced via immunoSEQ multiplex PCR; TCRdb's table is partial and in-frame only. The sample shows more than 200,000 clones, 88% of them seen only once. The source material was peripheral blood. The receptors derive from a woman in her twenties or thirties with COVID-19, enrolled during active disease. Each CDR3 is given with its conserved first and last residue. The D gene is left open where the match is weak. Part of the rows lack a size; the others show once, few, many or a class for expanded clones.

>TRBD2|-|TRBV7-9|TRBJ2-1
TGTGCCAGCAGCTCTAGCGGGAGGACAAATGAGCAGTTCTTC
CASSSSGRTNEQFF
>TRBD2|-|TRBV10-3|TRBJ2-1
TGTGCCATCAGTCCAACTAGCGGAATCTACAATGAGCAGTTCTTC
CAISPTSGIYNEQFF
>TRBD1|-|TRBV5-1|TRBJ2-7
TGCGCCAGCAGCTTGGCAAATGGACAGGGGAGCTACGAGCAGTACTTC
CASSLANGQGSYEQYF
>-|-|TRBV30|TRBJ1-1
TGTGCCCGACTAACGGCGGGAGAGATGAACACTGAAGCTTTCTTT
CARLTAGEMNTEAFF
>-|-|TRBV12-3/TRBV12-4|TRBJ2-1
TGTGCCAGCAGTTTTAACGGAGTCAATGAGCAGTTCTTC
CASSFNGVNEQFF
>-|-|TRBV7-9|TRBJ2-7
TGTGCCAGCAGCTTACATAGCGGAGCAATCTACGAGCAGTACTTC
CASSLHSGAIYEQYF
>-|once|TRBV5-8|TRBJ2-1
TGTGCCAGCAGCTTGGCCGCGGGGATAAGCAATGAGCAGTTCTTC
CASSLAAGISNEQFF
>-|-|TRBV7-6|TRBJ1-1
TGTGCCAGCAGCGTTCAGGTCTTAGGGAACACTGAAGCTTTCTTT
CASSVQVLGNTEAFF
>TRBD1|-|TRBV5-5|TRBJ2-1
TGTGCCAGCAGCTCCTCCCCCCGGACAGGGGGTGGAAATGAGCAGTTCTTC
CASSSSPRTGGGNEQFF
>-|-|TRBV7-8|TRBJ2-1
TGTGCCAGCAGCTATAAACCTCTGCCAATCGCGAATGAGCAGTTCTTC
CASSYKPLPIANEQFF
>-|-|TRBV5-4|TRBJ2-7
TGTGCCAGCAGCTTGTCGGAGCACGAGCAGTACTTC
CASSLSEHEQYF
>TRBD2|-|TRBV27|TRBJ2-1
TGTGCCAGCAGCCTGCCTGGGGGACTAGGACAGCAGTTCTTC
CASSLPGGLGQQFF
>TRBD1|-|TRBV11-2|TRBJ2-7
TGTGCCAGCAGCTCCTCCTCAGGGGGCAGCTCCTACGAGCAGTACTTC
CASSSSSGGSSYEQYF
>-|-|TRBV28|TRBJ1-3
TGTGCCAGCCGACCTTTCGGGGAAAACACCATATATTTT
CASRPFGENTIYF
>-|-|TRBV6-4|TRBJ1-2
TGTGCCAGCAGTGACTCGTTCAGAAACTATGGCTACACCTTC
CASSDSFRNYGYTF
>TRBD2|-|TRBV5-1|TRBJ2-3
TGCGCCAGCAGCCCGGGCCTAGCGGGGGGCACAGATACGCAGTATTTT
CASSPGLAGGTDTQYF
>TRBD1|once|TRBV5-1|TRBJ1-2
TGCGCCAGCAGCGGGACAGGAGCATGGAACTATGGCTACACCTTC
CASSGTGAWNYGYTF
>TRBD1|-|TRBV13|TRBJ1-2
TGTGCCAGCAGCTTAGGACCGGGACAGCCCTATGGCTACACCTTC
CASSLGPGQPYGYTF
>-|-|TRBV5-6|TRBJ1-3
TGTGCCAGCAGCTTAGGGGCAGCTGGAAACACCATATATTTT
CASSLGAAGNTIYF
>-|once|TRBV12-3/TRBV12-4|TRBJ1-6
TGTGCCAGCAGTGACCGGGATCGACTCCACTTT
CASSDRDRLHF
>-|-|TRBV10-3|TRBJ2-3
TGTGCCATCAGTGAGTCTGTGCGGGGTAGCACAGATACGCAGTATTTT
CAISESVRGSTDTQYF
>-|-|TRBV7-9|TRBJ1-4
TGTGCCAGCAGCCCACGGGTATCGGAAAAACTGTTTTTT
CASSPRVSEKLFF
>-|few|TRBV10-2|TRBJ1-1
TGCGCCAGCAGTGACTGGGGCCCCAATGAAGCTTTCTTT
CASSDWGPNEAFF
>TRBD1|many|TRBV6-4|TRBJ2-1
TGTGCCAGCAGTCCCCCGGGACAGGGGGAGAATGAGCAGTTCTTC
CASSPPGQGENEQFF
>-|-|TRBV6-2/TRBV6-3|TRBJ1-1
TGTGCCAGCAGTAACCCAGGGTTGCACACTGAAGCTTTCTTT
CASSNPGLHTEAFF
>-|-|TRBV20-1|TRBJ1-4
TGCAGTGCTAGTCGACGGGGGTCCCTTAATGAAAAACTGTTTTTT
CSASRRGSLNEKLFF
>-|-|TRBV6-6|TRBJ2-5
TGTGCCAGCAGTTACTCGAGTAGGGAGTACCAAGAGACCCAGTACTTC
CASSYSSREYQETQYF
>TRBD1|once|TRBV18|TRBJ2-1
TGTGCCAGCTCACAAGGGACAGGGGAGTTCAATGAGCAGTTCTTC
CASSQGTGEFNEQFF
>TRBD1|-|TRBV28|TRBJ2-2
TGTGCCAGCAGGACAGGGTCCGGGGAGCTGTTTTTT
CASRTGSGELFF
>-|-|TRBV29-1|TRBJ1-2
TGCAGCGTTGCCAGGGTCACTCATGGCTACACCTTC
CSVARVTHGYTF
>TRBD2|-|TRBV19|TRBJ2-3
TGTGCCAGTAGTACGGCGGGGGGTAGCACAGATACGCAGTATTTT
CASSTAGGSTDTQYF
>TRBD2|-|TRBV5-1|TRBJ2-3
TGCGCCAGCAGCTTGGAGGTAGCGGGGGGGCCCGCTAGCACAGATACGCAGTATTTT
CASSLEVAGGPASTDTQYF
>TRBD2|-|TRBV19|TRBJ2-1
TGTGCCAGTAGTATAAAGCGGGGGGTTCGGCGGGAGCAGTTCTTC
CASSIKRGVRREQFF
>-|few|TRBV7-8|TRBJ1-4
TGTGCCAGCAGGAACCACCGGGACACTTATGAAAAACTGTTTTTT
CASRNHRDTYEKLFF
>-|once|TRBV7-9|TRBJ1-3
TGTGCCAGCAGCCATTGGGGGACAACATACTCTGGAAACACCATATATTTT
CASSHWGTTYSGNTIYF
>-|-|TRBV27|TRBJ2-3
TGTGCCAGCAACGAAAGGGGCCAGGGAAGTGATACGCAGTATTTT
CASNERGQGSDTQYF
>TRBD2|once|TRBV24-1|TRBJ2-5
TGTGCCACCAGTGATAGAAACGAAGCGGGGGGAGTGGAGACCCAGTACTTC
CATSDRNEAGGVETQYF
>-|-|TRBV27|TRBJ1-1
TGTGCCAGCAGTTTATCGAGCATCATGAACACTGAAGCTTTCTTT
CASSLSSIMNTEAFF
>-|-|TRBV7-2|TRBJ2-3
TGTGCCAGCAGCGCCCGAGATACCACAGATACGCAGTATTTT
CASSARDTTDTQYF
>TRBD1|-|TRBV27|TRBJ2-5
TGTGCCAGCAGTGTATCGCGGACAGGGTTGATGGAGACCCAGTACTTC
CASSVSRTGLMETQYF
>-|-|TRBV19|TRBJ1-5
TGTGCCAGTAAGACTTATAGCAATCAGCCCCAGCATTTT
CASKTYSNQPQHF
>-|-|TRBV19|TRBJ2-5
TGTGCCAGTAGTACCCAGGGATCCCGAGAGACCCAGTACTTC
CASSTQGSRETQYF
>TRBD2|once|TRBV3-1/TRBV3-2|TRBJ2-3
TGTGCCAGCAGCCCTTTAGCGGGGCGATGCACAGATACGCAGTATTTT
CASSPLAGRCTDTQYF
>-|-|TRBV6-6|TRBJ2-5
TGTGCCAGCAGTTACTCAACAAATCGAGCGCAAGAAACCCAGTACTTC
CASSYSTNRAQETQYF
>-|-|TRBV5-8|TRBJ1-6
TGTGCCAGCAGCTTGGGAGTCTCCTATAATTCACCCCTCCACTTT
CASSLGVSYNSPLHF
>-|-|TRBV3-1/TRBV3-2|TRBJ1-2
TGTGCCAGCAGCCCCACCACTTCACAGGCCTATGGCTACACCTTC
CASSPTTSQAYGYTF
>TRBD2|few|TRBV5-4|TRBJ2-2
TGTGCCAGCACTCGAACTAGCGCGAACACCGGGGAGCTGTTTTTT
CASTRTSANTGELFF
>TRBD1|-|TRBV4-1|TRBJ2-5
TGCGCCAGCAGTTCCCTAGTTCAGGGGGCCAGGGTATTTGAAGAGACCCAGTACTTC
CASSSLVQGARVFEETQYF
>TRBD1|-|TRBV4-1|TRBJ1-1
TGCGCCAGCAGCCAAGTTGGCAGGGGGCTCACTGAAGCTTTCTTT
CASSQVGRGLTEAFF
>TRBD2|-|TRBV6-5|TRBJ2-7
TGTGCCAGCAGCCGACTAGCGGGGGGCACCTACGAGCAGTACTTC
CASSRLAGGTYEQYF
>TRBD1|-|TRBV6-5|TRBJ2-1
TGTGCCAGCAGCTTAGGACAGGGTGCCCATGAGCAGTTCTTC
CASSLGQGAHEQFF
>-|-|TRBV7-2|TRBJ2-6
TGTGCCAGCAGCCCGGCCGATCTTGACAGCTCTGGGGCCAACGTCCTGACTTTC
CASSPADLDSSGANVLTF
>-|-|TRBV20-1|TRBJ2-3
TGCAGTGCTAGTGGCCTACCTGACACAGATACGCAGTATTTT
CSASGLPDTDTQYF
>-|-|TRBV7-2|TRBJ2-1
TGTGCCAGCAGCCCCGGCGGGATCTCCTACAATGAGCAGTTCTTC
CASSPGGISYNEQFF
>TRBD1|once|TRBV18|TRBJ2-1
TGTGCCAGCTCACCACCGAGAGGGACAGGGGGAAATGAGCAGTTCTTC
CASSPPRGTGGNEQFF
>-|-|TRBV6-2/TRBV6-3|TRBJ1-1
TGTGCCAGCAGTTACTTCGCAGGGATCACTGAAGCTTTCTTT
CASSYFAGITEAFF
>-|-|TRBV19|TRBJ2-4
TGTGCCAGTAGTATAGGACTAGCCAAAAACATTCAGTACTTC
CASSIGLAKNIQYF
>-|-|TRBV27|TRBJ2-2
TGTGCCAGCAGTCCCATATATACCGGCGCAGGGACCGGGGAGCTGTTTTTT
CASSPIYTGAGTGELFF
>-|-|TRBV28|TRBJ2-1
TGTGCCAGCAGTTTCGGGGTTAATGAGCAGTTCTTC
CASSFGVNEQFF
>-|-|TRBV27|TRBJ1-2
TGTGCCAGCAGTTCATCATCCCGCGGTGGCTACACCTTC
CASSSSSRGGYTF